This T cell receptor beta chain was profiled in a study of T cell responses to AZD1222 COVID-19 vaccine. Comments on this clone: What it binds is unknown.

CDR1 is LNHDA, CDR2 SQIVND, per germline (reference sequence). This CDR3 region has 14 residues. V lost 9 bases to trimming and J lost 0 bases, with 12 bases between them. Whole-study findings and limits: The study sampled repertoires only after the peak T cell response.

Clones were sequenced by immunoSEQ multiplex PCR, and TCRdb holds only the in-frame ones, with some missing. This table holds roughly 100,000 clones, around 92% found once. This chain links TRBV19 with TRBJ1-3; D gene uncertain. The clonotype was recovered from an adult in good health. This sample comprised peripheral blood, obtained on day 0 of AZD1222 vaccination. The CDR3 spells CASRGGSSGNTIYF. Here the CDR3 DNA reads TGTGCCAGCAGAGGAGGGAGCTCTGGAAACACCATATATTTT.